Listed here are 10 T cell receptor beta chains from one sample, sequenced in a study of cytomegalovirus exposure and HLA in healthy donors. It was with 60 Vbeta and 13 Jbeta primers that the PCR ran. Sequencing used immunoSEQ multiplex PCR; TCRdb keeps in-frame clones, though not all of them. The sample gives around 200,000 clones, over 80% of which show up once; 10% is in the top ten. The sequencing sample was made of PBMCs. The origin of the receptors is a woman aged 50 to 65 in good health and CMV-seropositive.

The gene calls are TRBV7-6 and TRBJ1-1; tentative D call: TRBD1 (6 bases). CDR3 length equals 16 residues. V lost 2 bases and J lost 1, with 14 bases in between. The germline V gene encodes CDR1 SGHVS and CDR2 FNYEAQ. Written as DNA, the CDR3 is TGTGCCAGCAGCTTATTCCATTCGGGACAGAACACTGAAGCTTTCTTT. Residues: CASSLFHSGQNTEAFF. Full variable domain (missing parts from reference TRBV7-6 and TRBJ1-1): GAGVSQSPRYKVTKRGQDVALRCDPISGHVSLYWYRQALGQGPEFLTYFNYEAQQDKSGLPNDRFSAERPEGSISTLTIQRTEQRDSAMYRCASSLFHSGQNTEAFFGQGTRLTVV.

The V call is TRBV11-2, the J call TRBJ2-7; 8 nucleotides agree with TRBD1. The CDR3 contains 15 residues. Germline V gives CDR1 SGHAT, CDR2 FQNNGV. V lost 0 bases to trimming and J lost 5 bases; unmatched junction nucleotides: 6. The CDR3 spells CASSLEQGAFHEQYF. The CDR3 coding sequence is TGTGCCAGCAGCTTAGAGCAGGGGGCGTTCCACGAGCAGTACTTC.

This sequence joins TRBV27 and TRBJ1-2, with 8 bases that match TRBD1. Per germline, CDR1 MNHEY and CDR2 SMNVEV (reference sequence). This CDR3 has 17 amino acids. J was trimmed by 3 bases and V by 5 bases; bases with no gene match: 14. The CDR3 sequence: CASSPPDRASPDYGYTF. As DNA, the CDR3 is TGTGCCAGCAGTCCCCCGGACAGGGCGTCCCCAGACTATGGCTACACCTTC.

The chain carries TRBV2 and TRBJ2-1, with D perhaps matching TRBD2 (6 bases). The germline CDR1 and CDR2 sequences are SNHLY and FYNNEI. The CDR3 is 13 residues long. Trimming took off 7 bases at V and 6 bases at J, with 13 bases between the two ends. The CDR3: CASTSRGSNEQFF. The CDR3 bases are TGTGCCAGCACATCGCGGGGAAGCAATGAGCAGTTCTTC.

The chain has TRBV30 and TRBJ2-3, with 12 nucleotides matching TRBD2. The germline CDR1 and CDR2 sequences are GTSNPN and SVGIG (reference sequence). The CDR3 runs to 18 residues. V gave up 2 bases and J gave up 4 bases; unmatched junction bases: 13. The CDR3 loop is CAWSPWTSGVRSADTQYF. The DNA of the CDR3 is TGTGCCTGGAGTCCCTGGACTAGCGGGGTACGAAGCGCAGATACGCAGTATTTT.

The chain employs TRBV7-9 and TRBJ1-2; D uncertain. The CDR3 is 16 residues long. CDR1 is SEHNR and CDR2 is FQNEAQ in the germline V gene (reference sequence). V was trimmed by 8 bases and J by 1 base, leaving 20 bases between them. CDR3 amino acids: CASAKLGRTVNYGYTF. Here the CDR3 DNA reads TGTGCCAGCGCCAAACTAGGGAGGACGGTTAACTATGGCTACACCTTC.

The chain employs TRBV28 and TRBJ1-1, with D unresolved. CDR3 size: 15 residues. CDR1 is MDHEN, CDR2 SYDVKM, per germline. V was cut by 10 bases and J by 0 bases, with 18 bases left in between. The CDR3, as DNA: TGTGCCACCCTATACCGCCTCACAGTGAACACTGAAGCTTTCTTT. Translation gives CATLYRLTVNTEAFF.

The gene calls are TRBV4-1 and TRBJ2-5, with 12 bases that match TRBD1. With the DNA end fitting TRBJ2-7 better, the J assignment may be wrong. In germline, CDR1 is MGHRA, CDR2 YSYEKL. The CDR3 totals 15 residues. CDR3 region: CASSQDRDRGLEQYF. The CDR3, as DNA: TGCGCCAGCAGCCAAGATAGGGACAGGGGGCTCGAGCAGTACTTC.

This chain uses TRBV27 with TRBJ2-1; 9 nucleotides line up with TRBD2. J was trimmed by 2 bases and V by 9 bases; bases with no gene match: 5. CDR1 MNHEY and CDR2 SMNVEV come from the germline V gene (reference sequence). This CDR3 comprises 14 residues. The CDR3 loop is CASWERGAYNEQFF. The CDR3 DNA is TGTGCCAGTTGGGAGCGGGGGGCCTACAATGAGCAGTTCTTC.

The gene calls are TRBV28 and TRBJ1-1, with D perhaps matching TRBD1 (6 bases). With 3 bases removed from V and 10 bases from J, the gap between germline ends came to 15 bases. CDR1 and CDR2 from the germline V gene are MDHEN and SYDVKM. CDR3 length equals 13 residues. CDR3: CASSFSGALGAFF. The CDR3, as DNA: TGTGCCAGCAGTTTTTCAGGGGCATTAGGAGCTTTCTTT.